The 25 T cell receptor beta chains below come from one sample, sequenced in a study of blood T cells in healthy people across ages. It was with a sample-barcoded 5' primer and a J-beta primer mix that a second PCR of roughly 7 to 12 cycles was run. TCRdb re-called the 5' RACE reads with MiXCR, one entry per CDR3 protein. In the table there are about 680,000 distinct CDR3 sequences, over 45% of which are singletons. Sequencing used blood. Receptor source: a woman aged 55-70 years in good health.

The CDR3 DNA reads as TGTGCCACCAGTGAGGCGGACTACCGCAACTACAATGAGCAGTTCTTC. It codes for CATSEADYRNYNEQFF. V and J are TRBV24-1 and TRBJ2-1; maybe TRBD2 (6 bases). Germline V gene lookup returns CDR1 KGHDR and CDR2 SFDVKD. The CDR3 is 16 residues long. Trimming stripped 4 bases from V and 3 bases from J, with 15 bases between.

J is TRBJ2-1 and V is TRBV20-1; the match to TRBD1 covers 7 bases. The V gene's germline CDR1 is DFQATT and CDR2 SNEGSKA (reference sequence). The CDR3 runs to 13 residues. The V and J ends lost 4 bases and 2 bases, in that order; junction bases with no gene match: 2. In DNA form, the CDR3 reads TGCAGTGCTATCGGACAGGCCTACAATGAGCAGTTCTTC. Encoded protein: CSAIGQAYNEQFF.

The chain couples TRBV9 to TRBJ2-2; 11 bases fit TRBD2. The CDR3 is 17 residues long. Trimming at V came to 4 bases and at J to 4 bases, leaving 9 bases not matched to a gene. The germline CDR1 and CDR2 sequences are SGDLS and YYNGEE. Here the CDR3 reads CASSRVPSGGLTGELFF. Written as DNA, the CDR3 is TGTGCCAGCAGCCGAGTTCCTAGCGGGGGGCTCACCGGGGAGCTGTTTTTT.

This clonotype was seen more than once but under ten times. This rearrangement joins TRBV20-1 to TRBJ2-5; no clear D gene. This CDR3 has 15 amino acids. V shed 5 bases and J shed 5 bases, with 21 bases lying between them. The germline V gene has CDR1 DFQATT and CDR2 SNEGSKA (reference sequence). The CDR3 nucleotides are TGCAGTGCTCTCGGACGGAGCAGCCCGCGGGAGACCCAGTACTTC. It codes for CSALGRSSPRETQYF.

This chain uses TRBV12-3 or TRBV12-4 with TRBJ2-5, with a possible D match to TRBD2 (6 bases). This CDR3 is built from 14 residues. V was trimmed by 5 bases and J by 11 bases, leaving 21 bases between them. The CDR3 spells CASSGRPGYNEQYF. CDR3 DNA: TGTGCCAGCAGTGGGAGGCCAGGCTACAATGAGCAGTACTTC.

The CDR3, as DNA: TGTGCCACCAGCAGAGATCAGGGATATGAGCAGTTCTTC. Translation: CATSRDQGYEQFF. The chain employs TRBV15 and TRBJ2-1, with D possibly being TRBD1 (5 bases). The germline V gene encodes CDR1 LNHNV and CDR2 YYDKDF (reference sequence). V lost 0 bases and J 8 bases, leaving 8 bases between the germline ends. This CDR3 is built from 13 residues.

V usage is TRBV7-2 and J usage is TRBJ2-5, with 8 bases matching TRBD1. Germline V lookup: CDR1 SGHTA, CDR2 FQGNSA. The V segment lost 6 bases and the J segment 7 bases; nucleotides outside the gene matches: 16. This CDR3 contains 16 residues. This CDR3 is CASSLPGTGPSGTQYF. CDR3 nucleotide sequence: TGTGCCAGCAGTTTACCCGGGACAGGTCCCTCGGGGACCCAGTACTTC. The full variable domain, its missing parts supplied by reference TRBV7-2 and TRBJ2-5, is GAGVSQSPSNKVTEKGKDVELRCDPISGHTALYWYRQSLGQGLEFLIYFQGNSAPDKSGLPSDRFSAERTGGSVSTLTIQRTQQEDSAVYLCASSLPGTGPSGTQYFGPGTRLLVL.

Details on this clonotype: Mismatch with germline at one junction end may stem from a read error. This rearrangement joins TRBV4-2 to TRBJ2-1; weak D call: TRBD2 (5 bases). CDR3 size: 16 residues. CDR1 and CDR2 (germline): LGHNA, YNFKEQ. The CDR3 spells CAGSQGMGGSDYEQFF. In nucleotides, the CDR3 is TGTGCCGGCAGCCAAGGGATGGGTGGGAGTGATTATGAGCAGTTCTTC.

The rearrangement links TRBV4-3 to TRBJ2-6, with D uncertain. The CDR3 extends over 17 amino acids. Trimming took off 0 bases at V and 0 bases at J, with 9 bases between the two ends. From germline, CDR1 is LGHNA and CDR2 YSLEER. CDR3 sequence (DNA): TGCGCCAGCAGCCAAGATGGTCTACACTCTGGGGCCAACGTCCTGACTTTC. Translation gives CASSQDGLHSGANVLTF.

The sample holds a few counts of this clonotype. The chain is built from TRBV9 and TRBJ1-3, with D perhaps matching TRBD1 (5 bases). The CDR3 spans 15 residues. Germline V gene data show CDR1 as SGDLS and CDR2 as YYNGEE. Deletions cut 4 bases from V and 4 bases from J, with 15 bases between. In DNA form, the CDR3 reads TGTGCCAGCAGCCCCCCCAGTGGGGGAGGAAACACCATATATTTT. This translates into CASSPPSGGGNTIYF.

The chain is built from TRBV9 and TRBJ2-5; D gene unclear. The CDR3 runs to 14 residues. V was pared by 6 bases and J by 1 base, with 13 bases between. Germline V gene sequence: CDR1 SGDLS, CDR2 YYNGEE. The CDR3 reads CASTPDSSQETQYF. The DNA of the CDR3 is TGTGCCAGCACCCCAGACTCTTCCCAAGAGACCCAGTACTTC.

This chain connects TRBV10-3 to TRBJ2-1, with 10 bases lining up with TRBD2. The J call is doubtful: the DNA matches TRBJ2-7 better. Germline V gene sequence: CDR1 ENHRY, CDR2 SYGVKD. This CDR3 comprises 15 residues. The CDR3 is CAISGTSGFTYEQYF. The CDR3 region has the DNA TGTGCCATCAGTGGGACTAGCGGCTTTACCTACGAGCAGTACTTC.

This clonotype was seen ten or more times. V usage is TRBV7-2 and J usage is TRBJ1-2; D perhaps matches TRBD1 (5 bases). The germline CDR1 and CDR2 sequences are SGHTA and FQGNSA. This CDR3 comprises 14 residues. V gave up 5 bases and J gave up 5 bases, with 15 bases separating them. CDR3 DNA sequence: TGTGCCAGCAGCCCGACAGCTACTGCTTATGGCTACACCTTC. It specifies CASSPTATAYGYTF.

V usage is TRBV20-1 and J usage is TRBJ1-5, with 8 bases matching TRBD1. CDR1 is DFQATT and CDR2 is SNEGSKA in the germline V gene (reference sequence). The length of the CDR3 is 17 residues. The V gene end was trimmed by 0 bases and the J gene end by 6 bases; junction bases not matched to a gene: 13. The CDR3: CSARDARTGRWGQPQHF. DNA of the CDR3: TGCAGTGCTAGAGACGCAAGGACAGGGCGTTGGGGTCAGCCCCAGCATTTT.

The V gene is TRBV4-3, the J gene TRBJ2-1; 9 positions agree with TRBD2. The CDR3 covers 16 residues. Germline lookup yields CDR1 LGHNA and CDR2 YSLEER. The trim removed 2 bases at V and 2 bases at J, leaving 4 bases unmatched. CDR3 sequence (DNA): TGCGCCAGCAGCCAACAACTAGCGGGCACCTACAATGAGCAGTTCTTC. Its protein is CASSQQLAGTYNEQFF.

CDR3 DNA sequence: TGTGCCAGCAGCCAAGAAGGACACCAGGCCTACAATGAGCAGTTCTTC. This translates into CASSQEGHQAYNEQFF. The V call is TRBV3-1, the J call TRBJ2-1, with a possible D match to TRBD1 (5 bases). V was cut by 0 bases and J by 2 bases, with 11 bases left in between. CDR3 size: 16 residues. Germline-derived CDR1 and CDR2 are LGHDT and YNNKEL (reference sequence).

This clonotype was seen at least ten times. This chain uses TRBV2 with TRBJ2-2; a possible D gene is TRBD2 (5 bases). Germline CDR1 and CDR2: SNHLY and FYNNEI. The CDR3 length is 16 residues. The ends were cut back, 2 bases at V and 3 bases at J, with 13 bases in the middle. The DNA of the CDR3 is TGTGCCAGCAGTGAAAGGGAGCCCCGGTACACCGGGGAGCTGTTTTTT. Translating it yields CASSEREPRYTGELFF.

The rearrangement links TRBV20-1 to TRBJ2-2; no clear D gene. V was clipped by 7 bases and J by 0 bases, with 9 bases between them. This CDR3 is 13 amino acids long. Germline V lookup: CDR1 DFQATT, CDR2 SNEGSKA (reference sequence). Written as DNA, the CDR3 is TGCAGTGGTCATCAGACGAACACCGGGGAGCTGTTTTTT. Translating it yields CSGHQTNTGELFF.

The chain uses TRBV15 and TRBJ2-7; D not certain. The germline V and J ends were trimmed by 5 bases and 2 bases, with 13 bases remaining between them. The CDR3 is 14 amino acids. CDR1 is LNHNV and CDR2 is YYDKDF in the germline V gene (reference sequence). The CDR3 loop reads CATSRLGQTYEQYF. The CDR3 bases are TGTGCCACCAGCCGGTTGGGCCAAACCTACGAGCAGTACTTC.

To note about this clonotype: A much larger clone sits a single nucleotide away, making a read error possible. The V and J genes are TRBV4-3 and TRBJ2-1; D not certain. Near its end, the DNA agrees better with TRBJ2-7, so the J call may be wrong. The CDR3 length is 15 residues. Germline V gives CDR1 LGHNA, CDR2 YSLEER. CDR3 sequence reads: CASSQESYQYNEQYF. The DNA of the CDR3 is TGCGCCAGCAGCCAAGAGAGTTATCAGTACAATGAGCAGTACTTC.

The sample holds a few counts of this clonotype. The chain links TRBV29-1 to TRBJ2-4; the D is unclear. The V gene's germline CDR1 is SQVTM and CDR2 ANQGSEA. V was cut by 2 bases and J by 3 bases, with 8 bases left in between. CDR3 length: 13 residues. The chain's CDR3 is CSVESAGKNIQYF. DNA of the CDR3: TGCAGCGTTGAATCTGCCGGCAAAAACATTCAGTACTTC.

This clonotype has only a few counts. The rearrangement joins TRBV4-2 to TRBJ2-5; 10 bases map to TRBD2. TRBJ2-7 explains the end of the DNA better; the J call may be wrong. The germline CDR1 and CDR2 sequences are LGHNA and YNFKEQ. CDR3 length: 15 amino acids. The DNA for the CDR3 is TGTGCCAGCAGCCGTCAAGAGCGGGAGGGCTACGAGCAGTACTTC. Translating it yields CASSRQEREGYEQYF.

V usage is TRBV3-1 and J usage is TRBJ2-1; no definite D call. Germline V CDR1 and CDR2: LGHDT, YNNKEL (reference sequence). The CDR3 spans 15 residues. Trimming took 0 bases from V and 7 from J, leaving 13 bases between them. CDR3 residues: CASSQDLPEKNEQFF. In DNA form, the CDR3 reads TGTGCCAGCAGCCAAGATCTTCCGGAAAAGAATGAGCAGTTCTTC.

This clonotype was seen only a few times. CDR3 loop: CASSGLAGFYEQYF. In DNA, the CDR3 is TGTGCCAGCAGCGGACTAGCGGGATTCTACGAGCAGTACTTC. The chain uses TRBV6-2 or TRBV6-3 and TRBJ2-7; 12 bases line up with TRBD2. This CDR3 spans 14 amino acids. The V gene's germline CDR1 is MNHEY and CDR2 SVGEGT. The V gene end was trimmed by 6 bases and the J gene end by 3 bases; junction bases not matched to a gene: 3.

This chain joins TRBV6-5 and TRBJ1-1, with D perhaps TRBD1 (5 bases). Germline CDR1 and CDR2: MNHEY and SVGAGI. Trimming took off 0 bases at V and 3 bases at J, with 11 bases between the two ends. The CDR3 spans 15 residues. Written as DNA, the CDR3 is TGTGCCAGCAGTTACTCGGCGGAGGGGCACACTGAAGCTTTCTTT. Amino acid sequence: CASSYSAEGHTEAFF.